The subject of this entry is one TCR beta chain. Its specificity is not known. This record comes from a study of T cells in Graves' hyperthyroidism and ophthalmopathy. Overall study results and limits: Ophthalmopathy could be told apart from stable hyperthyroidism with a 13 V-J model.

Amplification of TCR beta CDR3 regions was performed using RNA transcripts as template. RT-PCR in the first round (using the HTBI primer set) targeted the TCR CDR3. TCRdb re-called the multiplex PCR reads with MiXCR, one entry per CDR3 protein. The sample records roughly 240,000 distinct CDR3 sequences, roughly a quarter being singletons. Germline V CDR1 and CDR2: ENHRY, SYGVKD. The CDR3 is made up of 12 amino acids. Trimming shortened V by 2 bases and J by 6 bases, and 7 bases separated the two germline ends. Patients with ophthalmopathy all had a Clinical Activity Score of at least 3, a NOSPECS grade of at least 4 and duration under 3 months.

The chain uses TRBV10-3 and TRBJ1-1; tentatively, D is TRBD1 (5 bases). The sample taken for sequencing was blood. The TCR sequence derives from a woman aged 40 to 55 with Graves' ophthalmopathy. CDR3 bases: TGTGCCATCAGTGAGCAGGGCCCTGAAGCTTTCTTT. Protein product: CAISEQGPEAFF.